This T cell receptor beta chain was obtained from a study of T cell changes during pregnancy in multiple sclerosis. CDR1 and CDR2 from the germline V gene are MNHEY and SVGAGI. V was cut by 3 bases and J by 8 bases, with 14 bases left in between. This CDR3 is 13 amino acids long. Clones were read by immunoSEQ multiplex PCR, and TCRdb kept only the in-frame ones, dropping some. The data contain 56,000 or so clones, around nine tenths of them singletons. The rearrangement links TRBV6-5 to TRBJ2-7, with D possibly being TRBD1 (6 bases). The sample here was peripheral blood, taken in the first trimester of pregnancy. This clonotype was obtained from a female donor in good health, enrolled as a control in a pregnancy study. The CDR3 bases are TGTGCCAGCAGTTATGTGACAGGAGGCCAGCAGTACTTC. It is translated as CASSYVTGGQQYF.